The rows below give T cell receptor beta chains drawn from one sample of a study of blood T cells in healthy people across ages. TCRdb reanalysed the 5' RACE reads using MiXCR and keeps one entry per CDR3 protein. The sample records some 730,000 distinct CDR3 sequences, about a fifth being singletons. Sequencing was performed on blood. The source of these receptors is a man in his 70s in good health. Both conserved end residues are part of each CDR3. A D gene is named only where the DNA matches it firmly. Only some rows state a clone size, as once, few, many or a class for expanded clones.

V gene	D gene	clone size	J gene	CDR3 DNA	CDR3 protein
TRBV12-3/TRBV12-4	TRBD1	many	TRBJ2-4	TGTGCCAGCAGTCCGACAGGGGGCTTAGCCAAAAACATTCAGTACTTC	CASSPTGGLAKNIQYF
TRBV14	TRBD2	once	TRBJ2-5	TGTGCCAGCAGCCAAGACGGACTAGCGGGCATGGAGACCCAGTACTTC	CASSQDGLAGMETQYF
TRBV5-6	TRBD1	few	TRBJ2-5	TGTGCCAGCAGCTTGCATTTGTCAGGGGGCCGAGAGACCCAGTACTTC	CASSLHLSGGRETQYF
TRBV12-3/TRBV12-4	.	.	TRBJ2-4	TGTGCCAGCAGTTCAAGGAGCGGAAACATTCAGTACTTC	CASSSRSGNIQYF
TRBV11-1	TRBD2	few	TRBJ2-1	TGTGCCAGCAGCTTTACTCGAAGCGGGAGCAATGAGCAGTTCTTC	CASSFTRSGSNEQFF
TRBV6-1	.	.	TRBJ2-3	TGTGCCAGCAGTGAAGCGGGACGCAGGGATACGCAGTATTTT	CASSEAGRRDTQYF
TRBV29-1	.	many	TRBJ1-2	TGCAGCGTTGGGGTAGGCCCCTCGGGCTACACCTTC	CSVGVGPSGYTF
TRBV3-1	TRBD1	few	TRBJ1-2	TGTGCCAGCAGCCTGTGGGACAGGGCCAACTATGGCTACACCTTC	CASSLWDRANYGYTF
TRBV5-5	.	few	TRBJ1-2	TGTGCCAGCAGCTTGGGACAGAATTATAACTATGGCTACACCTTC	CASSLGQNYNYGYTF
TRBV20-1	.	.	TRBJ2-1	TGCAGTGCTAGAGATAACGGGGTGAGGCTAGCAGTCCATGAGCAGTTCTTC	CSARDNGVRLAVHEQFF
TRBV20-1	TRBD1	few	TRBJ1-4	TGCAGTGCTAGAGGACAGGGTGAGGAAAAACTGTTTTTT	CSARGQGEEKLFF
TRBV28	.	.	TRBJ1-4	TGTGCCAGCAGTCTGGAAGGGGCAGTTAATGAAAAACTGTTTTTT	CASSLEGAVNEKLFF
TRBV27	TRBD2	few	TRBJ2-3	TGTGCTAGCAGACCCGGGACTAGCGCGGTTACGCAGTATTTT	CASRPGTSAVTQYF
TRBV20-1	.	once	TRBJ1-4	TGCAGTGCTAGAGGGGAAGGGGGAAAGTTCTTTAATGAAAAACTGTTTTTT	CSARGEGGKFFNEKLFF
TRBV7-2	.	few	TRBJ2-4	TGTGCCAGCAGCTTCCCTCCTCGCGTGGGGAACATTCAGTACTTC	CASSFPPRVGNIQYF
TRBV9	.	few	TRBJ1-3	TGTGGCAGCAGCGTAGAGGGTGGAAACACCATATATTTT	CGSSVEGGNTIYF
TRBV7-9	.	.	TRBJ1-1	TGTGCCAGCAGCCCCAGAACCCTGGGAGAAGCTTCCTTT	CASSPRTLGEASF
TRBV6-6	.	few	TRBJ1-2	TGTGCCAGCACCAGGGGTTTTGGAGGCTACATCTTC	CASTRGFGGYIF
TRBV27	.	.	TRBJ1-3	TGTGCCAGCAGCTACGGCCCGGGACCTGGAAACACCATATATTTT	CASSYGPGPGNTIYF
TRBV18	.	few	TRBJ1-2	TGTGCCAGCTCGGGGCCGGATTATGGCTACACCTTC	CASSGPDYGYTF
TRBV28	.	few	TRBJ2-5	TGTGCCAGCAGTTCTAGCAGTCTGCAAGAGACCCAGTACTTC	CASSSSSLQETQYF
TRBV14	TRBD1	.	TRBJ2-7	TGTGCCAGCAGCCTCGGACAGGGCGAGACCTACGAGCAGTACTTC	CASSLGQGETYEQYF
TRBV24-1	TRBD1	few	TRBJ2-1	TGTGCCACCAGTCAGAGACAGGGACCCCTCGATGAGCAGTTCTTC	CATSQRQGPLDEQFF
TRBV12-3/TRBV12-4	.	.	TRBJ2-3	TGTGCCAGCAGTCCCAGTTCTAAAGCAGATACGCAGTATTTT	CASSPSSKADTQYF